Below, 17 T cell receptor beta chains from the same sample are listed, as sequenced in a study of T cells after yellow fever vaccination. Via MiXCR, TCRdb re-called the 5' RACE reads, giving one row per CDR3 protein. This table holds about 320,000 distinct CDR3 sequences, 6.8% found once. The material sequenced was PBMCs, taken roughly 47 days after the first yellow fever vaccination. Source of these receptors: a man aged 18 to 30 who received the YFV17D yellow fever vaccine.

Only a few counts were recorded for this clonotype. The chain combines TRBV5-1 with TRBJ2-7; 11 positions match TRBD1. Germline lookup yields CDR1 SGHRS and CDR2 YFSETQ. V shed 3 bases, J shed 7 bases, and the junction held 3 bases outside the gene matches. The length of the CDR3 is 13 residues. The CDR3, as DNA: TGCGCCAGCAGCTCGGACAGGGGGCAAGAGCAGTACTTC. Residues: CASSSDRGQEQYF.

This clonotype came up many times. V gene TRBV12-3 or TRBV12-4 combines with J gene TRBJ2-1; 12 bases match TRBD2. The trim removed 4 bases at V and 15 bases at J, leaving 7 bases unmatched. The CDR3 spans 13 residues. As DNA, the CDR3 is TGTGCCAGCAGTTCACTAGCGGGGGGCTCCGGGTTCTTC. Amino acids: CASSSLAGGSGFF.

This clonotype was picked up a small number of times. The V call is TRBV29-1, the J call TRBJ1-1; TRBD1 aligns across 8 bases. J lost 0 bases, V lost 6 bases, and 6 bases had no gene match. The CDR3 has 14 amino acids. From germline, CDR1 is SQVTM and CDR2 ANQGSEA. The CDR3 reads CSVGQAPLNTEAFF. CDR3 bases: TGCAGCGTGGGACAGGCCCCTCTGAACACTGAAGCTTTCTTT.

The rearrangement uses TRBV4-1 and TRBJ2-1; 9 nucleotides agree with TRBD1. The CDR3 is 16 residues long. V shed 1 base, J shed 7 bases, and the junction held 8 bases outside the gene matches. Germline CDR1 and CDR2: MGHRA and YSYEKL. The CDR3 DNA is TGCGCCAGCAGCCAAGGCCCGGGACAGGGCCAAAATGAGCAGTTCTTC. Its protein is CASSQGPGQGQNEQFF.

This chain connects TRBV6-2 or TRBV6-3 to TRBJ2-5; D is possibly TRBD2 (6 bases). V was clipped by 4 bases and J by 2 bases, with 14 bases between them. The CDR3 extends over 15 amino acids. Germline V gene lookup returns CDR1 MNHEY and CDR2 SVGEGT. The CDR3 DNA follows: TGTGCCAGCAGTTCCCCCCGGGGGATTCAAGAGACCCAGTACTTC. Encoded protein: CASSSPRGIQETQYF.

This clonotype was seen a few times. This chain joins TRBV4-1 and TRBJ1-3; 9 nucleotides align to TRBD1. Germline-derived CDR1 and CDR2 are MGHRA and YSYEKL. The V gene end was trimmed by 4 bases and the J gene end by 4 bases; junction bases not matched to a gene: 14. The CDR3 spans 18 residues. The DNA of the CDR3 is TGCGCCAGCAGCCTTGGGACAGGGCCGCGGCAGGGAGGAAACACCATATATTTT. Its translation: CASSLGTGPRQGGNTIYF.

This clonotype has more than one count but fewer than ten. This chain joins TRBV6-1 and TRBJ1-5; no clear D gene. The length of the CDR3 is 16 residues. Germline values: CDR1 MNHNS, CDR2 SASEGT. V gave up 6 bases and J gave up 2 bases, with 17 bases separating them. This CDR3 is CASSRADTFGNQPQHF. DNA for the CDR3: TGTGCCAGCAGCCGAGCCGACACGTTCGGCAATCAGCCCCAGCATTTT.

The chain joins TRBV4-3 to TRBJ2-5; unclear D gene. Looked up from germline, CDR1 is LGHNA and CDR2 is YSLEER. The CDR3 length is 14 residues. V was cut by 0 bases and J by 0 bases, with 5 bases left in between. CDR3: CASSQDSYQETQYF. CDR3 nucleotides: TGCGCCAGCAGCCAAGACTCTTACCAAGAGACCCAGTACTTC.

The chain is built from TRBV20-1 and TRBJ2-2, with D possibly TRBD1 on 6 matching bases. With 0 bases removed from V and 4 bases from J, the gap between germline ends came to 15 bases. From germline, CDR1 is DFQATT and CDR2 SNEGSKA (reference sequence). The CDR3 has 16 amino acids. The CDR3 DNA follows: TGCAGTGCTAGAGATAATAGGGACAAAGGCACCGGGGAGCTGTTTTTT. Protein product: CSARDNRDKGTGELFF.

V gene TRBV7-9 combines with J gene TRBJ2-3; D is perhaps TRBD1 or TRBD2 (5 bases each). The germline V and J ends were trimmed by 5 bases and 6 bases, with 9 bases remaining between them. This CDR3 comprises 12 residues. Germline assignment: CDR1 SEHNR and CDR2 FQNEAQ (reference sequence). This CDR3 is CASSHGTDTQYF. CDR3 nucleotides: TGTGCCAGCAGCCACGGGACCGATACGCAGTATTTT.

This clonotype was seen repeatedly, ten times or more. The chain is built from TRBV6-5 and TRBJ2-6, with D unclear. Trimming shortened V by 11 bases and J by 1 base, and 6 bases separated the two germline ends. This CDR3 has 12 amino acids. Germline V gene sequence: CDR1 MNHEY, CDR2 SVGAGI. The CDR3 reads CASRSGANVLTF. In DNA, the CDR3 is TGTGCCTCCCGGTCTGGGGCCAACGTCCTGACTTTC.

This clonotype was counted only a few times. This rearrangement joins TRBV6-1 to TRBJ1-5; D gene unclear. Trimming stripped 6 bases from V and 7 bases from J, with 10 bases between. The CDR3 contains 12 residues. Germline CDR1 reads MNHNS; CDR2 reads SASEGT. The CDR3 spells CASSERWQPQHF. Written as DNA, the CDR3 is TGTGCCAGCAGCGAACGATGGCAGCCCCAGCATTTT.

This clonotype was recorded at least ten times. The CDR3 nucleotides are TGTGCCAGCACCCAGGGACACGAGCAGTACTTC. Its protein product is CASTQGHEQYF. This chain joins TRBV12-3 or TRBV12-4 and TRBJ2-7; D tentatively fits TRBD1 or TRBD2 (5 bases each). V was clipped by 7 bases and J by 5 bases, with 9 bases between them. The CDR3 is 11 residues long.

The rearrangement links TRBV10-2 to TRBJ2-7; D unclear. This CDR3 contains 11 residues. From germline, CDR1 is WSHSY and CDR2 SAAADI. Trimming left V 4 bases short and J 5 bases short, with 6 bases between. CDR3 nucleotides: TGCGCCAGCAGTGGATTCAACGAGCAGTACTTC. It translates to CASSGFNEQYF.

The table lists this clonotype with many counts. The chain is built from TRBV12-3 or TRBV12-4 and TRBJ1-5, with D unresolved. V lost 8 bases and J 3 bases, leaving 11 bases between the germline ends. This CDR3 comprises 13 residues. CDR3 sequence: CASEAQLNQPQHF. The CDR3 bases are TGTGCCAGCGAGGCACAGCTCAATCAGCCCCAGCATTTT.

This clonotype showed up just a few times. The rearrangement links TRBV7-2 to TRBJ2-7; tentative D call: TRBD2 (6 bases). V was clipped by 0 bases and J by 2 bases, with 11 bases between them. The CDR3 consists of 15 residues. Germline lookup yields CDR1 SGHTA and CDR2 FQGNSA. The chain's CDR3 is CASSLAEGSAYEQYF. In DNA, the CDR3 is TGTGCCAGCAGCTTAGCGGAGGGGTCGGCCTACGAGCAGTACTTC.

This clonotype was counted only a few times. V is TRBV10-3 and J is TRBJ1-1; TRBD1 agrees at 9 bases. After removal of 3 bases from V and 4 bases from J, the junction contained 6 bases not matched to a gene. The CDR3 is 15 amino acids. Germline V gene sequence: CDR1 ENHRY, CDR2 SYGVKD. CDR3 nucleotides: TGTGCCATCAGTGATCGGGACAGGGTAATCACTGAAGCTTTCTTT. The encoded protein is CAISDRDRVITEAFF.